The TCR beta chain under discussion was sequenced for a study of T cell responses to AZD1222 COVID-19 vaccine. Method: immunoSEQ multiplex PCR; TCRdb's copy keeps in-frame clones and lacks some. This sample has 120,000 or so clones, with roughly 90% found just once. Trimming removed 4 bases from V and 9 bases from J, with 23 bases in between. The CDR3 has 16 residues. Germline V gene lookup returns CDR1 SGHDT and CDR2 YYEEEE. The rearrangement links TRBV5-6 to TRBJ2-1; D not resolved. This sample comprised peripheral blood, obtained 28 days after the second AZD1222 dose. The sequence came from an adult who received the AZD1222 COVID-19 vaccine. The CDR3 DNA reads TGTGCCAGCAGCCCCACCCCGGACCCAGCAGGTGGTGAGCAGTTCTTC. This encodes CASSPTPDPAGGEQFF.